This T cell receptor (beta chain) was sequenced for a study of T cells in Graves' hyperthyroidism and ophthalmopathy (dated by TCRdb to the late 2010s). Turning to the overall study: Peripheral blood was collected at initial diagnosis, before any treatment. After blood sampling, hyperthyroidism patients were treated with methimazole at a starting dose of 30 mg daily, and ophthalmopathy patients were treated with high-dose intravenous methylprednisolone. Thyroid tissue and blood T-cell repertoires from roughly 6 Graves' hyperthyroidism patients were also compared in the study. A discovery cohort of about 100 patients, 43 with Graves' ophthalmopathy and over 55 with stable Graves' hyperthyroidism, was used to find distinguishing TCR V-J signatures. The 100 discovery patients were randomly split 7:3 into training and test sets. TCR Vbeta CDR3 sequencing of 120 to 150 peripheral blood samples (approximately 44 ophthalmopathy, 70 to 85 hyperthyroidism and 17 progressor patients) is reported in the paper. An independent validation cohort of under 20 hyperthyroidism patients and 17 patients who later progressed to ophthalmopathy tested prospective prediction of ophthalmopathy. Broader findings and caveats from the paper: No statistical method was used to set the sample size in advance, and investigators knew the group allocation. Most expanded thyroid clonotypes (frequency above 0.001) were also detected in blood, suggesting blood repertoires may reflect thyroid immune responses. A 13 V-J signature model separated ophthalmopathy from stable hyperthyroidism, with approximately 87% sensitivity and roughly 82% specificity in cross-validation and 80%/75% in testing. In validation, progression to ophthalmopathy was predicted by the model with about 70% sensitivity and roughly 76% specificity, a median of roughly 6 months before onset.

Hyperthyroidism patients were aged 18 to 65 years and newly diagnosed, with disease duration of less than 2 months. Patients with uncontrolled infections, other autoimmune diseases, pregnancy or lactation were excluded. Diagnoses relied on clinical symptoms, serum thyroxine and TRAb, thyroid ultrasound and orbital computed tomography. For progressor patients, blood was drawn at the first diagnosis of hyperthyroidism, before any ophthalmopathy symptoms had appeared. Ficoll-Paque density gradient centrifugation was used to isolate PBMCs from around 10 ml of fresh peripheral blood. Progressor patients were defined as those initially diagnosed with Graves' hyperthyroidism in whom ophthalmopathy developed during follow-up. Trizol reagent was used to extract total RNA, and RNA quality was then checked on an Agilent 2100 Bioanalyzer. Ten or more counts support this clonotype. The antigen it binds to is not known. Within one base of it there is no much larger clone, and no base qualities were kept.

The TCR beta CDR3 regions were amplified from RNA transcripts. The TCR CDR3 was subjected to a first round of RT-PCR using the HTBI primer set and the Qiagen OneStep RT-PCR kit. The libraries were constructed in a second round of multiplex PCR and then size-selected and purified. Libraries were sequenced paired-end with 100 bp reads on an Illumina HiSeq2000. The published analysis was carried out like this. SOAPnuke was used to process the raw data, throwing out any read that contained adapters or uncalled bases, had a mean Phred below 15, or lacked an exact constant-primer or identifier match. COPE v1.2.5 was used to merge the high-quality paired reads, and each unique nucleotide sequence was defined as a clonotype. MiTCR v1.1 was used to align clonotypes to the IMGT TRBV, TRBD and TRBJ reference segments. Analysis was restricted to V-J combinations with a frequency above 0.0001, which covered 99.2% of repertoires. The TCS score was defined as the ratio of F50 (clonal expansion) to E x V (chaos), calculated using BLOSUM62-based TCRdist between CDR3 peptides within each V-J. Welch's t-statistics and random forest reduced 500 to 550 V-J features to about 12, which were used in a naive Bayes classifier (R e1071). The public reads were quality trimmed at Q25 with fastp and then assembled into clones with MiXCR by TCRdb, keeping productive beta chains. Each record represents a unique CDR3 protein, reported with the most common genes and DNA among its rows. In this record, the V and J calls reflect TCRdb's handling and not the investigators' own analysis. This sample is represented by around 250,000 distinct CDR3 sequences; more than 12% of them were singletons. The ten largest clones capture 10% to 15% of the sample.

CDR1 and CDR2, per the germline V gene (reference sequence), are MNHEY and SMNVEV. Inclusive of the bounding cysteine and phenylalanine, the CDR3 is 17 residues long. Of the read, only the CDR3 DNA is kept; its 51 bases are in frame from base 1. Trimming costs V 6 bases and J 1 base, and their ends lie 19 bases apart. The receptor was isolated from a woman between 35 and 50 years old with Graves' hyperthyroidism that later progressed to Graves' ophthalmopathy. Sequenced: blood. The chain employs TRBV27 and TRBJ2-1; D gene: possibly TRBD1, on 6 matching bases. The CDR3 loop reads CASSHDLRQVSYNEQFF. The DNA is as follows: TGTGCCAGCAGCCACGACTTAAGACAGGTTTCCTACAATGAGCAGTTCTTC.